The clone carrying this TCR beta chain was detected once. A much larger clone differs by one base, so this may be a read error. The record originates from a study of kidney transplant recipient with SARS-CoV-2 infection. Using its own MiXCR run on the reads, TCRdb lists one record per CDR3 protein. The sample shows fewer than 250,000 distinct CDR3 sequences, around 30% of them seen only once. The sequencing used a blood sample, collected at baseline and between days 110 and 120 from a kidney transplant recipient. This TCR was sampled from a male patient between 25 and 39 years old who had COVID-19 and was a kidney transplant recipient. Some T cells may have come from the graft donor.

The CDR3 loop reads CASGPKCTLRKTYGYTF. CDR3 bases: TGTGCCAGCGGCCCTAAGTGCACCCTTCGAAAGACCTATGGCTACACCTTC. The chain recombines TRBV3-1 with TRBJ1-2; D is undetermined. The germline V and J ends were trimmed by 8 bases and 4 bases, with 26 bases remaining between them. Germline CDR1 and CDR2: LGHDT and YNNKEL (reference sequence). This CDR3 region has 17 residues. Using reference TRBV3-1 and TRBJ1-2 for the parts outside the CDR3, the full variable domain is DTAVSQTPKYLVTQMGNDKSIKCEQNLGHDTMYWYKQDSKKFLKIMFSYNNKELIINETVPNRFSPKSPDKAHLNLHINSLELGDSAVYFCASGPKCTLRKTYGYTFGSGTRLTVV.